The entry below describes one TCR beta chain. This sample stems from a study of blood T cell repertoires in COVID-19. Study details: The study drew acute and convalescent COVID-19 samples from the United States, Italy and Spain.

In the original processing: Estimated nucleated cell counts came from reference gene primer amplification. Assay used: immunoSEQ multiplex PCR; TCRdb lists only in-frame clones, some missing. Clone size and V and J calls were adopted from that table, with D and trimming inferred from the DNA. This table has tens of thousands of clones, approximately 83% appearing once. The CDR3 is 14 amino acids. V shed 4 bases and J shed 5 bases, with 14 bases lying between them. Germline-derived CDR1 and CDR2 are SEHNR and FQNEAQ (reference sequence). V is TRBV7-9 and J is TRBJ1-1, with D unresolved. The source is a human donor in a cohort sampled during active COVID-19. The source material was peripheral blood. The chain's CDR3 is CASSSPAGRTEAFF. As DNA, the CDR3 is TGTGCCAGCAGCTCCCCAGCAGGTCGGACTGAAGCTTTCTTT.